The source of this T cell receptor (beta chain) is a study of siplizumab effects on memory and regulatory T cells. Study results and limitations: Naive or memory phenotype assignment was not possible for roughly 75-97% of proliferating CD4+ or CD8+ clones.

Germline CDR1 is MNHEY and CDR2 is SMNVEV (reference sequence). This CDR3 has 15 residues. V lost 6 bases, J lost 4 bases, and 5 bases stayed unmatched. Each sample had roughly 10^5 TCR templates assayed. Some clones are missing from TCRdb's copy, which holds only in-frame ones; the method was immunoSEQ multiplex PCR. The sample contains about 120,000 clones, roughly 93% of which appear only once. Comments on this clone: Its target is unknown.

This sequence joins TRBV27 and TRBJ2-2; TRBD1 matches 10 bases. Sample: non-Treg CD4+ T cells sorted from blood. The origin of this receptor is a human donor in good health. This CDR3 is CASSRQGAATGELFF. DNA of the CDR3: TGTGCCAGCAGCCGACAGGGGGCCGCCACCGGGGAGCTGTTTTTT.